This TCR beta chain appears in the sequencing data of a study of human T cells and chemical hapten exposure. TCRdb ran MiXCR on the RACE reads and lists one entry per CDR3 protein. This sample yields around 120,000 distinct CDR3 sequences, of which about 12% are seen a single time; approximately 1.4% belongs to the top ten. The sample's time point: patch test 1, 2 weeks after DPC sensitization. As for treatment: therapeutic diphenylcyclopropenone sensitization with weekly scalp DPC. Blood, whole and unfractionated, served as the source for total RNA extraction. This clonotype was counted ten times or more. With 6 bases removed from V and 7 bases from J, the gap between germline ends came to 18 bases. The CDR3 covers 14 residues. Germline CDR1 and CDR2: MNHEY and SVGAGI.

This chain joins TRBV6-5 and TRBJ1-2; D unresolved. The starting material was whole blood, obtained in connection with sensitization to the hapten diphenylcyclopropenone (DPC). The TCR sequence derives from a woman between 50 and 59 years old with alopecia areata. Some clones in this sample may be carry-over from other donors' samples. CDR3 coding DNA: TGTGCCAGCAGATATAATACCTCCCCTCTTGGCTACACCTTC. Amino acid sequence: CASRYNTSPLGYTF.